These T cell receptor beta chains were read from a single sample in a study of blood T cell repertoires in COVID-19. Libraries were prepared by immunoSEQ multiplex PCR; TCRdb keeps only in-frame clonotypes and omits some of them. The sample yields 140,000 to 150,000 clones, 65% to 90% seen once. The sequenced material came from peripheral blood. These receptors originate from a human donor in a cohort sampled during active COVID-19. CDR3s include the opening cysteine and the closing phenylalanine or tryptophan. A D gene is named only where the DNA matches it firmly. Clone size is stated in some rows and not others, as once, few, many or a class when expanded.

- | TRBJ2-3 | TRBV7-3 | once | TGTGCCAGCAGCTTATTCAGCGGGAGCACAGATACGCAGTATTTT | CASSLFSGSTDTQYF
- | TRBJ1-1 | TRBV4-3 | once | TGCGCCAGCAGCCAAGCTAAGGTTATCGGGACTGAAGCTTTCTTT | CASSQAKVIGTEAFF
- | TRBJ1-2 | TRBV19 | once | TGTGCCAGTAGTATAGAGGGAGGTGGCTACACCTTC | CASSIEGGGYTF
- | TRBJ1-1 | TRBV28 | - | TGTGCCAGCAGTTTTGGCCGGAGAGTTGAAGCTTTCTTT | CASSFGRRVEAFF
- | TRBJ1-2 | TRBV7-9 | many | TGTGCCAGCAGCTTAGGTGGGAGGATGGGCTACACCTTC | CASSLGGRMGYTF
- | TRBJ1-5 | TRBV6-5 | - | TGTGCCAGCAGTTACGGGGGGACCCACAATCAGCCCCAGCATTTT | CASSYGGTHNQPQHF
- | TRBJ2-2 | TRBV28 | - | TGTGCCAGCAGCCCAGGGGGAAGCGGGAGACGCGGGGAGCTGTTTTTT | CASSPGGSGRRGELFF
TRBD1 | TRBJ2-7 | TRBV5-6 | once | TGTGCCAGCAGCTTGGCTCGTGAGGGGGCTATGGTCGACGAGCAGTACTTC | CASSLAREGAMVDEQYF
TRBD2 | TRBJ2-7 | TRBV10-3 | - | TGTGCCATCAGTGATGTCGCGGGAGGGCCTGTACGGGAGCAGTACTTC | CAISDVAGGPVREQYF
TRBD2 | TRBJ2-7 | TRBV5-1 | - | TGCGCCAGCAGGAATAATAGCGGGAGTTTCTACGAGCAGTACTTC | CASRNNSGSFYEQYF
TRBD2 | TRBJ2-1 | TRBV15 | few | TGTGCCACCAGCAGTAGGACTAGCGGGAGGGCCCTTGAGCAGTTCTTC | CATSSRTSGRALEQFF
TRBD1 | TRBJ2-7 | TRBV28 | - | TGTGCCAGCAGTTCCTTTTTTACAGGGGGCGCCGCCTACGAGCAGTACTTC | CASSSFFTGGAAYEQYF
TRBD2 | TRBJ2-7 | TRBV29-1 | - | TGCAGCGTTGCAGTAGCGGGGGCCTACGAGCAGTACTTC | CSVAVAGAYEQYF
TRBD1 | TRBJ1-1 | TRBV24-1 | once | TGTGCCACCAGTGATTCACAGGGGGTAAACACTGAAGCTTTCTTT | CATSDSQGVNTEAFF
- | TRBJ1-6 | TRBV18 | - | TGTGCCAGCTCCACTCAGGCTCAGGATTCACCCCTCCACTTT | CASSTQAQDSPLHF
- | TRBJ1-5 | TRBV7-8 | - | TGTGCCAGCAGCTTAGAACCCAGGGACTATAGCAATCAGCCCCAGCATTTT | CASSLEPRDYSNQPQHF
TRBD1 | TRBJ1-2 | TRBV29-1 | - | TGCAGCGTTTACAGGGGGCAGAATGGCTACACCTTC | CSVYRGQNGYTF
- | TRBJ1-5 | TRBV6-2/TRBV6-3 | - | TGTGCCAGCAGTTACTCGACAAGCAATCAGCCCCAGCATTTT | CASSYSTSNQPQHF
TRBD1 | TRBJ2-7 | TRBV7-2 | - | TGTGCCAGCAGCTTATATCTTGGGACAGATTACGAGCAGTACTTC | CASSLYLGTDYEQYF
TRBD2 | TRBJ2-1 | TRBV19 | - | TGTGCCAGTACTGCCGGGACTACACGCACATACAATGAGCAGTTCTTC | CASTAGTTRTYNEQFF
TRBD1 | TRBJ2-6 | TRBV6-5 | - | TGTGCCAGCAGTTCCACAGGGGTTGGGGCCAACGTCCTGACTTTC | CASSSTGVGANVLTF
- | TRBJ1-2 | TRBV19 | - | TGTGCCAGCGCCCGGGAGTATGGCTACACCTTC | CASAREYGYTF
- | TRBJ1-4 | TRBV7-8 | many | TGTGCCAGCAGCCCCTATAATATTAACAGGCCAACTAATGAAAAACTGTTTTTT | CASSPYNINRPTNEKLFF
TRBD1 | TRBJ1-1 | TRBV27 | few | TGTGCCAGCAGTTTAGCTGCCCGCCGGGACAGGGTCACTGAAGCTTTCTTT | CASSLAARRDRVTEAFF
TRBD1 | TRBJ2-7 | TRBV5-1 | - | TGCGCCAGCAGCTTGGTAGGGGGCGCCGACTACGAGCAGTACTTC | CASSLVGGADYEQYF
- | TRBJ1-1 | TRBV11-2 | once | TGTGCCAGCAGCGTAATGGGACAATTGGGGACTGAAGCTTTCTTT | CASSVMGQLGTEAFF
- | TRBJ1-5 | TRBV28 | - | TGTGCCAGCAGTTTAGGGGGAGGGGGAGGTCAGCCCCAGCATTTT | CASSLGGGGGQPQHF
- | TRBJ2-7 | TRBV4-2 | - | TGTGCCAGCAGCCAAGGTGCTGGGAGCGAGCAGTACTTC | CASSQGAGSEQYF
TRBD1 | TRBJ1-2 | TRBV19 | - | TGTGCCAGTAGTTACGCCGGGACAGGGGACTATGGCTACACCTTC | CASSYAGTGDYGYTF
- | TRBJ2-7 | TRBV7-9 | - | TGTGCCAGCAGCTTAGTACGGGCAGGGGTGGGAGAGCAGTACTTC | CASSLVRAGVGEQYF
- | TRBJ1-5 | TRBV15 | - | TGTGCCACCAGCAGAGATTCCAGGGTTAGCAATCAGCCCCAGCATTTT | CATSRDSRVSNQPQHF